Listed here is a single T cell receptor beta chain. This CDR3 spans 20 amino acids. Deletions cut 6 bases from V and 3 bases from J, with 30 bases between. Germline V gene sequence: CDR1 LNHDA, CDR2 SQIVND (reference sequence). The data are from a study of blood T cell repertoires in COVID-19. Assay: immunoSEQ multiplex PCR; the TCRdb copy retains only in-frame clones and omits some. The repertoire has over 300,000 clones, around 90% of them found once; the top ten carry 0.95% to 1.5%. The chain links TRBV19 to TRBJ2-4; D might be TRBD2 (6 bases). The sample was peripheral blood. This receptor was taken from a man aged 40-50 years with acute or convalescent COVID-19. The CDR3 loop reads CASRRGKQTSQRADKNIQYF. DNA for the CDR3: TGTGCCAGTAGACGTGGGAAACAAACTTCCCAGCGGGCTGACAAAAACATTCAGTACTTC.